Listed below are T cell receptor beta chains from one sample, sequenced in a study of blood T cell repertoires in COVID-19. Sequencing used immunoSEQ multiplex PCR; TCRdb keeps in-frame clones, though not all of them. The table lists roughly 250,000 clones, around 90% of them singletons, with nearly 6.5% in the top ten. The sequenced sample was PBMCs or T cells enriched from blood (not recorded which). Source of these receptors: a woman in her 30s with acute COVID-19. Both conserved end residues are part of each CDR3. D genes are given only for firm matches. Some rows mark clone size as missing; the rest say once, few, many or name a class of expanded clone.

J	D	size	V	DNA	CDR3
TRBJ2-2	TRBD1	once	TRBV11-2	TGTGCCAGCAGCCTACGGACAGGGGGCGGCACCGGGGAGCTGTTTTTT	CASSLRTGGGTGELFF
TRBJ1-6	-	-	TRBV14	TGTGCCAGCAGCCAAGATGGAGGGCTGGGAAATTCACCCCTCCACTTT	CASSQDGGLGNSPLHF
TRBJ1-1	TRBD1	-	TRBV7-9	TGTGCCAGCAGCGGCCGACAGGGCGACACTGAAGCTTTCTTT	CASSGRQGDTEAFF
TRBJ1-2	TRBD1	-	TRBV7-6	TGTGCCAGCAGCTTAGCGGTTCAGGACAGGGGAAGTTTCGGCTATGGCTACACCTTC	CASSLAVQDRGSFGYGYTF
TRBJ2-2	-	-	TRBV12-3/TRBV12-4	TGTGCCAGCAGACAGGGGAACACCGGGGAGCTGTTTTTT	CASRQGNTGELFF
TRBJ1-1	-	few	TRBV19	TGTGCCAGTAGTATACAGGAGAACACTGAAGCTTTCTTT	CASSIQENTEAFF
TRBJ1-2	-	-	TRBV14	TGTGCCAGCAGCCAAGGGGGCCACCATTATGGCTACACCTTC	CASSQGGHHYGYTF
TRBJ1-2	TRBD1	-	TRBV19	TGTGCCAGTAGTCCCTTCTATAGGGGGCACATCTATGGCTACACCTTC	CASSPFYRGHIYGYTF
TRBJ2-5	TRBD1	-	TRBV27	TGTGCCAGCAGTTTGTTCCGGACAGGGAAACTGCTCCAAGAGACCCAGTACTTC	CASSLFRTGKLLQETQYF
TRBJ2-7	TRBD2	-	TRBV5-5	TGTGCCAGCAGCCCTAGCGGGACCAATTACGAGCAGTACTTC	CASSPSGTNYEQYF
TRBJ2-7	-	-	TRBV5-6	TGTGCCAGCAGCTTAGGGGACGAGCAGTACTTC	CASSLGDEQYF
TRBJ2-2	-	-	TRBV4-1	TGCGCCAGCAGCCAAGTCCCGGTTCCCGGCACCGGGGAGCTGTTTTTT	CASSQVPVPGTGELFF
TRBJ2-1	-	once	TRBV7-3	TGTGCCAGCAGCTTCTCAGTTGACAATGAGCAGTTCTTC	CASSFSVDNEQFF
TRBJ2-1	-	-	TRBV11-3	TGTGCCAGCAGCTTCATTTGCGGGGGCCCAATGAATGAGCAGTTCTTC	CASSFICGGPMNEQFF
TRBJ1-2	-	once	TRBV28	TGTGCCAGCAGTTTATTGGTCAGGGGCTTTGGCTACACCTTC	CASSLLVRGFGYTF
TRBJ2-7	-	-	TRBV7-9	TGTGCCAGCAGCTTAAGTGGCAGCTCCTACGAGCAGTACTTC	CASSLSGSSYEQYF
TRBJ1-5	-	-	TRBV7-8	TGTGCCAGCAGTGGGCCGGGGAGCAATCAGCCCCAGCATTTT	CASSGPGSNQPQHF
TRBJ2-6	-	once	TRBV15	TGTGCCACCAGCAGTATTGCAGGCTCTGGGGCCAACGTCCTGACTTTC	CATSSIAGSGANVLTF
TRBJ2-3	TRBD1	-	TRBV5-4	TGTGCCAGCAGCCCGGACAGGGGGCGGGTAGATACGCAGTATTTT	CASSPDRGRVDTQYF
TRBJ2-1	-	-	TRBV7-8	TGTGCCAGCAGCAATCTAGCGAGCTCCTACAATGAGCAGTTCTTC	CASSNLASSYNEQFF
TRBJ2-4	-	-	TRBV2	TGTGCCAGCCGGTTCCAGGGCTTAAACATTCAGTACTTC	CASRFQGLNIQYF
TRBJ2-5	TRBD2	-	TRBV28	TGTGCCAGCAGTCCCAAGTACTCCTTACTAGCGGGGGAGGTCTGGGAGACCCAGTACTTC	CASSPKYSLLAGEVWETQYF
TRBJ2-2	TRBD1	-	TRBV6-5	TGTGCCAGCAGCAGGACAGGGGGCGGGGGGGAGCTGTTTTTT	CASSRTGGGGELFF